These T cell receptor beta chains were read from a single sample in a study of naive and memory T cell subsets. TCRdb used MiXCR to reprocess the UMI-ligation and nested PCR reads, holding one entry per CDR3 protein. Among some 16,000 distinct CDR3 sequences listed, roughly 8.7% were seen once. The specimen was central memory CD8+ T cells from blood. The source is a human donor in good health. Both conserved end residues are part of each CDR3. The order of the fields is V gene, clone size, D gene, J gene, CDR3 DNA, CDR3 protein. D genes are given only for firm matches. Size is stated for part of the rows, as once, few or many counts, or as a class when the clone is expanded.

>TRBV9|many|TRBD2|TRBJ2-1
TGTGCCAGCAGCGCCGAGGCCCTAGCGGGGGGGCTATCCTACAATGAGCAGTTCTTC
CASSAEALAGGLSYNEQFF
>TRBV5-1|few|-|TRBJ2-7
TGCGCCAGCCGAGAGTACGGGCATATTGTCCACGAGCAGTACTTC
CASREYGHIVHEQYF
>TRBV21-1|many|-|TRBJ1-5
TGTGCCAGCAGCAGGGGGGGGGAAAATCAGCCCCAGCATTTT
CASSRGGENQPQHF
>TRBV20-1|few|-|TRBJ1-2
TGCAGGACTTGGGGCCGTGGGGGCTACACCTTC
CRTWGRGGYTF
>TRBV27|many|-|TRBJ2-1
TGTGCCAGCAGTTTACGGTTGGGGGGCTTTAATGAGCAGTTCTTC
CASSLRLGGFNEQFF
>TRBV2|medium-sized|-|TRBJ2-3
TGTGCCACTTCCCCCGGGACGAGTAGCACAGATACGCAGTATTTT
CATSPGTSSTDTQYF
>TRBV14|many|-|TRBJ2-7
TGTGCCAGCAGCCAGGAGGGTGGGGACTACGAGCAGTACTTC
CASSQEGGDYEQYF
>TRBV4-2|many|-|TRBJ2-1
TGTGCCAGCAGCCAAGGAGGGGGGGAATACAATGAGCAGTTCTTC
CASSQGGGEYNEQFF
>TRBV20-1|many|TRBD1|TRBJ1-5
TGCAGTGCTGCCCTTGGACAGGAAAGTCAGCCCCAGCATTTT
CSAALGQESQPQHF
>TRBV4-3|many|TRBD2|TRBJ2-7
TGCGCCAGCAGCAACACCTTTACTCCGGGACTAGGCTCCGAGCAGTACTTC
CASSNTFTPGLGSEQYF
>TRBV27|many|TRBD1|TRBJ2-7
TGTGCCAGCAGTTTTACCGGCAGGGGGCCCTACGAGCAGTACTTC
CASSFTGRGPYEQYF
>TRBV12-3/TRBV12-4|-|-|TRBJ2-3
TGTGCCAGCAGTTTTCTTGGGCGATTTGATACGCAGTATTTT
CASSFLGRFDTQYF
>TRBV7-9|-|-|TRBJ2-3
TGTGCCAGCAGCTTAGAAGGGGACGTGACAGATACGCAGTATTTT
CASSLEGDVTDTQYF
>TRBV7-8|many|-|TRBJ1-4
TGTGCCAGCAGCCGAGGCCCGCCTAATGAAAAACTGTTTTTT
CASSRGPPNEKLFF
>TRBV10-3|-|-|TRBJ1-2
TGTGCCATCAGTGAGGGGCGGAGAGGCTACACCTTC
CAISEGRRGYTF
>TRBV7-3|few|-|TRBJ2-7
TGTGCCAGCAGCTTAACGTCTACAGGCCAGGGGCTCTCCTACGAGCAGTACTTC
CASSLTSTGQGLSYEQYF
>TRBV6-1|few|TRBD2|TRBJ2-1
TGTGCCAGCAGCACCTTAGCGGGAGGTTTGAATGAGCAGTTCTTC
CASSTLAGGLNEQFF
>TRBV4-2|few|TRBD2|TRBJ2-1
TGTGCCAGCAGCCAAGATAGCGGGTCAGGGTACAATGAGCAGTTCTTC
CASSQDSGSGYNEQFF
>TRBV6-2/TRBV6-3|few|-|TRBJ2-1
TGTGCCAGCAGTTACGGGGAGGGGGGCTACAATGAGCAGTTCTTC
CASSYGEGGYNEQFF
>TRBV9|-|TRBD1|TRBJ1-1
TGTGCCAGCAGCGGACAGGGGGCGCGGACTGAAGCTTTCTTT
CASSGQGARTEAFF
>TRBV27|many|TRBD1|TRBJ1-1
TGTGTAACAGGGGGCACTGAAGCTTTCTTT
CVTGGTEAFF
>TRBV20-1|few|-|TRBJ2-3
TGCAGTGCTAGAGCGGGACCTGTTAGCACAGATACGCAGTATTTT
CSARAGPVSTDTQYF
>TRBV7-2|-|-|TRBJ2-3
TGTGCCAGCAGCTTTTACAGGGAAGTATTTGGAGATACGCAGTATTTT
CASSFYREVFGDTQYF
>TRBV13|many|-|TRBJ2-1
TGTGCCAGCAACAAGGGGGGGGACGGGTCCTACAATGAGCAGTTCTTC
CASNKGGDGSYNEQFF
>TRBV12-3/TRBV12-4|many|-|TRBJ2-4
TGTGCCAGCAGCACCTGGGAGCCAGCCAAAAACATTCAGTACTTC
CASSTWEPAKNIQYF
>TRBV27|many|-|TRBJ1-5
TGTGCCAGCAGTTTATACCCGGGACCCAATCGACAGCCCCAGCATTTT
CASSLYPGPNRQPQHF
>TRBV24-1|few|-|TRBJ2-1
TGTGCCACCTCAACTAACTGGGAGAATGAGCAGTTCTTC
CATSTNWENEQFF
>TRBV29-1|few|-|TRBJ1-5
TGCAGCGTTGTACTGGGAGGGGAAAATCAGCCCCAGCATTTT
CSVVLGGENQPQHF
>TRBV5-6|once|TRBD1|TRBJ2-5
TGTGCCAGCAGCTTGACCAGCGGACAGGGGATTTGGGAGACCCAGTACTTC
CASSLTSGQGIWETQYF
>TRBV30|few|-|TRBJ1-3
TGTGCCTGGAGTCCTATACCTGGGGGCTCCGATGGAAACACCATATATTTT
CAWSPIPGGSDGNTIYF
>TRBV6-2/TRBV6-3|many|-|TRBJ1-1
TGTGCCAGCAGTTACTCGGAAGCTGAAGCTTTCTTT
CASSYSEAEAFF
>TRBV5-1|-|-|TRBJ1-1
TGTGCCAGCAGCCCTCGGAGGGATAACACTGAAGCTTTCTTT
CASSPRRDNTEAFF
>TRBV3-1|many|-|TRBJ1-6
TGTGCCAGCAGCCAAGAAGGAGGGACCTCACCCCTCCACTTT
CASSQEGGTSPLHF
>TRBV6-5|-|-|TRBJ2-3
TGTGCCAGCAGTCACTTAGTAGACTTCCCGAGCACAGATACGCAGTATTTT
CASSHLVDFPSTDTQYF
>TRBV6-1|many|TRBD2|TRBJ2-1
TGTGCCAGCAGCAAGCTAGCGGGGGGATCTCTCAATGAGCAGTTCTTC
CASSKLAGGSLNEQFF
>TRBV6-2/TRBV6-3|many|-|TRBJ2-7
TGTGCCAGCAGTTACGGCGAGGCAGCCTACGAGCAGTACTTC
CASSYGEAAYEQYF
>TRBV27|-|-|TRBJ2-7
TGTGCCAGCAGTTTATCAGGGCCAGCATCCTACGAGCAGTACTTC
CASSLSGPASYEQYF
>TRBV6-2/TRBV6-3|few|-|TRBJ2-7
TGTGCCAGCAGCCCGACCTGGACCTACGAGCAGTACTTC
CASSPTWTYEQYF
>TRBV20-1|many|-|TRBJ2-1
TGCAGTGCTAGAGGCTTTAACTGGGTCACCTACAATGAGCAGTTCTTC
CSARGFNWVTYNEQFF
>TRBV27|-|TRBD2|TRBJ2-7
TGTGCCAGCAGTTTTGCGGGAGAGGCCTACGAGCAGTACTTC
CASSFAGEAYEQYF
>TRBV12-3/TRBV12-4|-|-|TRBJ1-5
TGTGCCAGCAGTTTTGGGGGACTCCAACGATCTCAGCCCCAGCATTTT
CASSFGGLQRSQPQHF
>TRBV2|few|-|TRBJ2-7
TGTGCCAGCAGTGACTACGAGCAGTACTTC
CASSDYEQYF
>TRBV7-9|many|-|TRBJ1-6
TGTGCCATCATCCCCGACTCAGGGGTTAATTCACCCCTCCACTTT
CAIIPDSGVNSPLHF
>TRBV28|few|-|TRBJ1-2
TGTGCCAGCAGTTTACTGCATGGAGGCTACACCTTC
CASSLLHGGYTF
>TRBV12-3/TRBV12-4|medium-sized|-|TRBJ2-3
TGTGCCAGCAGTCCCCTCACCACAGATACGCAGTATTTT
CASSPLTTDTQYF
>TRBV2|-|-|TRBJ2-1
TGTGCCAGCAGCCCCCCGGTGGCCGCCTACAATGAGCAGTTCTTC
CASSPPVAAYNEQFF
>TRBV14|-|TRBD1|TRBJ2-4
TGTGCCAGCAGCCAAGCCCGGACAGGGGGTAAAAACATTCAGTACTTC
CASSQARTGGKNIQYF
>TRBV25-1|-|-|TRBJ1-1
TGTGCCAGCAAGGAGGAGTTGAACACTGAAGCTTTCTTT
CASKEELNTEAFF
>TRBV5-6|few|-|TRBJ1-2
TGTGCCAGCAGCTTGGCGGGCCCTTACACTAACTATGGCTACACCTTC
CASSLAGPYTNYGYTF
>TRBV4-3|many|TRBD1|TRBJ2-1
TGCGCCAGCAGCCAAGAGATCGGGACAGGTTACAATGAGCAGTTCTTC
CASSQEIGTGYNEQFF
>TRBV4-3|-|-|TRBJ1-2
TGCGCCAGCAGCCAAGCCTTGGGGGCATACGGCTACACCTTC
CASSQALGAYGYTF
>TRBV7-9|few|TRBD2|TRBJ2-1
TGTGCCAGCAGCTTAGTCAGCGGGGGGAACAATGAGCAGTTCTTC
CASSLVSGGNNEQFF
>TRBV24-1|-|-|TRBJ2-2
TGTGCCACCAGTGATTTAGCCAGGGACCCCGGGGAGCTGTTTTTT
CATSDLARDPGELFF
>TRBV27|many|-|TRBJ1-2
TGTGCCAGCAGTCTAACCCCCAGCTATGGCTACACCTTC
CASSLTPSYGYTF
>TRBV20-1|medium-sized|-|TRBJ2-7
TGCAGTGCCCATCAGGACAGCTCCTACGAGCAGTACTTC
CSAHQDSSYEQYF
>TRBV5-1|-|-|TRBJ1-1
TGCGCCAGCAGCTTGGAAGAAGTTGCATTAGGTACTGAAGCTTTCTTT
CASSLEEVALGTEAFF
>TRBV12-3/TRBV12-4|many|-|TRBJ1-1
TGTGCCAGCAGTTTAGAGGCCCGGTCAGCTTTCTTT
CASSLEARSAFF